This TCR beta chain comes out of a study of cytotoxic CD8 clonotypes in ibrutinib-treated CLL (dated by TCRdb to 2020 to 2022). Some background on the complete study: The cohort had about a dozen relapsed/refractory and 15 treatment-naive patients; roughly 17 were IGHV unmutated. Responses were partial in roughly 24 patients and complete in 2; after median around 65 months follow-up, some 15 stayed in remission and around 12 progressed. Response samples were taken after a median of approximately 13 months on treatment, ranging from about 6 to 40 months. Samples averaged roughly 280,000 productive templates and 80,000 to 100,000 productive rearrangements. Of the approximately 86 people in the trial, about two dozen had longitudinal samples available. Cryopreserved peripheral blood mononuclear cells were collected at three points: before therapy, at response, and at either sustained remission or disease progression. Every remission and progressive disease sample was obtained while ibrutinib was still being received by the patients.

A MiSeq instrument was used for deep resolution sequencing, which targeted depths ranging from 1 in 1 million up to 1 in 200,000 T cells, with coverage averaging 10x for each clonotype. The immunoSEQ hsTCRB Kit was used to generate the TCR beta libraries. Per the original workflow: ImmunoSEQ Data Assistant and ImmunoSEQ Analyzer were used for data analysis, and V, D and J genes were assigned according to IMGT definitions. Clonality, which ranges from 0 to 1, was calculated by subtracting the normalized Shannon entropy of productive rearrangement frequencies from one. Only overrepresented clonotypes making up at least 0.05% of each patient's repertoire were included in the public clonotype analysis. Repertoires from some 14 age-matched healthy donors in immuneACCESS were used as clonality controls. Held by TCRdb, this immuneACCESS table contains in-frame sequences only and omits some clones. Under half of the omission traces to an unresolved V gene where checked; the cause of the rest is unknown. That table is the source of V, J and clone size, and D and trimming were worked out from the DNA. The sample has 150,000 or so clones on record, 70% to 90% of them singletons. The ten biggest clones cover roughly 1.9% of the sample.

The meaning of the sample's time point label: roughly 2 years on ibrutinib. For TCR beta library preparation, around 1.8 micrograms of genomic DNA were extracted from the cryopreserved PBMCs. Longitudinal blood samples from CLL patients receiving ibrutinib monotherapy were subjected to high-throughput TCR beta sequencing. The patients took part in an open-label, single-center phase 2 trial of ibrutinib monotherapy. General findings and caveats noted by the study authors: Public clonotypes were rare and either contracted or stayed stable during treatment, and the rise in clonality at ibrutinib response reflected the expansion of private clonotypes. Baseline clonality exceeded that of age-matched healthy donors and correlated strongly with circulating CD8+ T-cell counts. Clonality increased at ibrutinib response, stayed stable in sustained remission, and fell back toward baseline at progression. Sampling times were not matched between sustained-remission and progressing patients, and lymph node repertoires were not studied.

Remarks on this clone: No antigen is known for it. Per-base quality was not reported, and no clone a single base away is much larger than it.

The V and J ends are trimmed by 0 bases and 4 bases, leaving 7 bases between them. The CDR3, cysteine through phenylalanine, is 13 amino acids long. Kept here is only the CDR3 DNA, which spans 39 bases and is read in frame from base 1. For CDR1 and CDR2, the germline V gene lists SGHTS and YDEGEE. Recombination connected TRBV5-8 to TRBJ1-2; the D segment cannot be called with confidence. The material was PBMCs, obtained after 24 months of ibrutinib treatment. The origin of this receptor is a human donor with chronic lymphocytic leukemia. The base sequence is TGTGCCAGCAGCTTGGGGGAGTTCTATGGCTACACCTTC. Translated, this is CASSLGEFYGYTF.